The entry that follows covers one TCR beta chain sequence. These data come from a study of blood T cell repertoires in COVID-19. Study summary: Specimens from acute and convalescent COVID-19 originated in the United States, Italy and Spain. T cells, B-cell-depleted T cells, or PBMCs supplied cDNA or gDNA.

Original analysis: Estimates of nucleated cell counts were drawn from the amplification of reference gene primers. Clones were sequenced by immunoSEQ multiplex PCR, and TCRdb holds only the in-frame ones, with some missing. V and J calls plus clone size are reproduced from that table; the DNA served to infer D and trimming. Of about 440,000 clones in the sample, approximately 90% were seen once. V shed 3 bases, J shed 9 bases, and the junction held 12 bases outside the gene matches. From germline, CDR1 is SGDLS and CDR2 YYNGEE. The CDR3 totals 15 residues. This receptor was obtained from a woman younger than 45 with acute or convalescent COVID-19. The rearrangement uses TRBV9 and TRBJ1-2, with 9 bases aligning to TRBD1. The sequencing sample was made of peripheral blood. CDR3: CASSGGGGQGRSYTF. For the CDR3, the DNA is TGTGCCAGCAGCGGCGGTGGGGGACAGGGTAGAAGCTACACCTTC.